The T cell receptor (beta chain) under discussion was sequenced for a study of CD8+CD57+ T cells in acquired aplastic anemia. Study at large: Sorted cells (CD4+ and CD8+) yielded DNA amounts that averaged 3.2 ug. CD4+ reads averaged around 9.9 million in healthy donors.

Whole-study findings and limits: Researchers reported that CD8+ Simpson's diversity was not significantly different in patients versus controls.

The CDR3 is 15 amino acids. Germline V gene lookup returns CDR1 KGHDR and CDR2 SFDVKD. Profiling that covered TCR beta VDJ and CDR3 relied on genomic DNA as its template. TCRdb called the reads again in MiXCR, with one record for every CDR3 protein. The sample has 400,000 to 450,000 distinct CDR3 sequences, just under 70% seen once. On this clonotype: Its antigen remains unknown. Germline is not matched at one junction end, which may reflect a read error.

This sequence joins TRBV24-1 and TRBJ1-4, with D uncertain. The TCR originated in a human donor in good health, serving as a control. Sequenced: sorted CD4+, CD8+, or CD8+CD57+ T cells (not recorded which) from PBMCs. The CDR3 sequence is CASSYSGRGNVKLFF. Written as DNA, the CDR3 is TGTGCCAGCAGTTACTCCGGCCGGGGTAACGTAAAACTGTTTTTT.